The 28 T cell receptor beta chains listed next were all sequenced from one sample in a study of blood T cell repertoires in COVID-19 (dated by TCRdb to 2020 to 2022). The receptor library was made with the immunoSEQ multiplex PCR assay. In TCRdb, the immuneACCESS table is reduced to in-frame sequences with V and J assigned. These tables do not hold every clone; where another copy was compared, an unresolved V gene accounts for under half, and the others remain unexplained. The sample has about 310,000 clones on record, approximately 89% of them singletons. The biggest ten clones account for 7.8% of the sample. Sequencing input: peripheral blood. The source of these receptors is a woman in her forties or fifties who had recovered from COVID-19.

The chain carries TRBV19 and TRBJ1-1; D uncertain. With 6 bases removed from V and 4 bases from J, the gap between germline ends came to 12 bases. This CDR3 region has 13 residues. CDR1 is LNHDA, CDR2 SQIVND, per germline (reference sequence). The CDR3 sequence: CASSKGWSTEAFF. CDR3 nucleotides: TGTGCCAGTAGCAAAGGCTGGAGCACTGAAGCTTTCTTT.

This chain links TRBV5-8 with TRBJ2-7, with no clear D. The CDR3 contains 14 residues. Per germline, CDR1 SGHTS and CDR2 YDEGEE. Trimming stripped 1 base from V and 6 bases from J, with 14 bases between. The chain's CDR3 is CASSLSVWSGEQYF. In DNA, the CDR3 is TGTGCCAGCAGCTTGTCGGTCTGGTCGGGCGAGCAGTACTTC.

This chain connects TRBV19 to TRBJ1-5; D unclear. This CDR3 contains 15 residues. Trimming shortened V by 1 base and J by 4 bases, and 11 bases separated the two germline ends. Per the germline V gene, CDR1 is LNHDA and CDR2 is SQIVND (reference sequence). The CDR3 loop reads CASSIGARSNQPQHF. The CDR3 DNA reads TGTGCCAGTAGTATAGGGGCCCGGTCGAATCAGCCCCAGCATTTT.

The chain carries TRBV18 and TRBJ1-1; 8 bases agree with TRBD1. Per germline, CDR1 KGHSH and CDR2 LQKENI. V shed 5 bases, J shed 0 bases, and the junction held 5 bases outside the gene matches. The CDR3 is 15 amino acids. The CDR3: CASSIKTGVNTEAFF. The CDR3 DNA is TGTGCCAGCTCAATTAAGACAGGGGTGAACACTGAAGCTTTCTTT.

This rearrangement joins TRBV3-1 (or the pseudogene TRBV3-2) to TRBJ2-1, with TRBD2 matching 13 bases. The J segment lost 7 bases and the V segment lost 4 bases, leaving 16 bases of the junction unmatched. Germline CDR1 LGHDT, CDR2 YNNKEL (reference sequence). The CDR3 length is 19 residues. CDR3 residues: CASSPPSDLLAGGPNEQFF. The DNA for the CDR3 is TGTGCCAGCAGCCCACCTTCCGACTTACTAGCGGGAGGGCCGAATGAGCAGTTCTTC.

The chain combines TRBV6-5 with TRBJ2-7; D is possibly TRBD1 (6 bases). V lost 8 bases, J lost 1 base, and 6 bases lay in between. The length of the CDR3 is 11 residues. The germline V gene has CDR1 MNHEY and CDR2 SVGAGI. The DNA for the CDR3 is TGTGCCAGCCAGGGGTCCTACGAGCAGTACTTC. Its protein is CASQGSYEQYF.

CDR3 loop: CAISDIAPGADTQYF. CDR3 nucleotide sequence: TGTGCCATCAGTGACATTGCCCCGGGAGCAGATACGCAGTATTTT. The J gene is TRBJ2-3, the V gene TRBV10-3; D is perhaps TRBD2 (6 bases). Trimming removed 3 bases from V and 4 bases from J, with 14 bases in between. CDR3 size: 15 residues. The germline V gene has CDR1 ENHRY and CDR2 SYGVKD.

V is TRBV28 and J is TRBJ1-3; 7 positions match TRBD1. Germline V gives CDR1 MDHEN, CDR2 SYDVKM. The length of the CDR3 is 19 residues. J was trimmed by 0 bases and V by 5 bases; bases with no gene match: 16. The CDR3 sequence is CASSAYSGQAWVSGNTIYF. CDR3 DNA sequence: TGTGCCAGCAGTGCATACTCCGGACAGGCCTGGGTCTCTGGAAACACCATATATTTT.

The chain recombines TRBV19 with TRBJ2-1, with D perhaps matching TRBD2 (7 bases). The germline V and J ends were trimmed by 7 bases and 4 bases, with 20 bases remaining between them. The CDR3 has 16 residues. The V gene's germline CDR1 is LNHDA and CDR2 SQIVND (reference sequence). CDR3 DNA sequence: TGTGCCAGTACTAAAGGGGGGAGGGAAGTTTACAATGAGCAGTTCTTC. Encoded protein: CASTKGGREVYNEQFF.

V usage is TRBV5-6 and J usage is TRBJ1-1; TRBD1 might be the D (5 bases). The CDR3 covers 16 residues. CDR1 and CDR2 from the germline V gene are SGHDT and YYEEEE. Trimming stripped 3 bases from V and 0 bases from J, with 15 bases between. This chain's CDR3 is CASSSWGDNMNTEAFF. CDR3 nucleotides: TGTGCCAGCAGCTCCTGGGGGGATAACATGAACACTGAAGCTTTCTTT.

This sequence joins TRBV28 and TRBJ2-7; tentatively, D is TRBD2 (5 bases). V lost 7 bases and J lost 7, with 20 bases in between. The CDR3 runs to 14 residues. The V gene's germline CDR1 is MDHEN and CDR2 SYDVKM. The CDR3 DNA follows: TGTGCCAGCACCAACCGCCGAGGAGGCGGGGAGCAGTACTTC. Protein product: CASTNRRGGGEQYF.

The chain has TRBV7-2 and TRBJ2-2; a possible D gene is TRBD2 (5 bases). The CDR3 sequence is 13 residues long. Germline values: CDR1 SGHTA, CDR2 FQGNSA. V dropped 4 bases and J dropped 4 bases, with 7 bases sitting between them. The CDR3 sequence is CASSSRVTGELFF. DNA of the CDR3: TGTGCCAGCAGCTCGAGGGTCACCGGGGAGCTGTTTTTT.

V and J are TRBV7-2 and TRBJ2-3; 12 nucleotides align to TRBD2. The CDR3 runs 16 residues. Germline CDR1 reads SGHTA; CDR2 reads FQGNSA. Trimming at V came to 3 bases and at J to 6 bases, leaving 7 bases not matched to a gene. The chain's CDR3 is CASSFGTSGSGDTQYF. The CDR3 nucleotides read TGTGCCAGCAGCTTTGGGACTAGCGGGTCGGGGGATACGCAGTATTTT.

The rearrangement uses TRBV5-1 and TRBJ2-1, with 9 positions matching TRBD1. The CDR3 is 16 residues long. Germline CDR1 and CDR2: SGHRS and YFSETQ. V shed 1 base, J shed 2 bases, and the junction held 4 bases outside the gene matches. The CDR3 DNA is TGCGCCAGCAGCTTGATGGGACAGGGTACCTACAATGAGCAGTTCTTC. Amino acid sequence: CASSLMGQGTYNEQFF.

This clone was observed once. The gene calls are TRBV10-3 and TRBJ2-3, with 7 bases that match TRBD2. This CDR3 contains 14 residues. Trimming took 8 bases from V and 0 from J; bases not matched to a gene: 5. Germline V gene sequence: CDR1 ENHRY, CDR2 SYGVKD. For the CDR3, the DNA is TGTGCCATCGCGGGGGTCCTTAGCACAGATACGCAGTATTTT. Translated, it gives CAIAGVLSTDTQYF.

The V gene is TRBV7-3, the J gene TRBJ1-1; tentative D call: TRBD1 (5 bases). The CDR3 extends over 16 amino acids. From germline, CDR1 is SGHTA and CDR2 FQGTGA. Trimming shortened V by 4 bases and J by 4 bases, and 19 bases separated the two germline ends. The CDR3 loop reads CASSSQGRAVRTEAFF. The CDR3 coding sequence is TGTGCCAGCAGCTCCCAGGGTAGGGCGGTGCGCACTGAAGCTTTCTTT.

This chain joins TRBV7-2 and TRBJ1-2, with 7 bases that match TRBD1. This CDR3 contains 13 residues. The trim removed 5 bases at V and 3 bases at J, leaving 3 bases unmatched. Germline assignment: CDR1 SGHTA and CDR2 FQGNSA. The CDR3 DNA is TGTGCCAGCAGCGGGACAGCATACTATGGCTACACCTTC. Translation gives CASSGTAYYGYTF. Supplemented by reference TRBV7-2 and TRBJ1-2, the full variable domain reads GAGVSQSPSNKVTEKGKDVELRCDPISGHTALYWYRQSLGQGLEFLIYFQGNSAPDKSGLPSDRFSAERTGGSVSTLTIQRTQQEDSAVYLCASSGTAYYGYTFGSGTRLTVV.

The CDR3 coding sequence is TGTGCCTGGAGCGCTGGGGGCCGGGAGACCCAGTACTTC. This translates into CAWSAGGRETQYF. This chain links TRBV30 with TRBJ2-5, with D perhaps matching TRBD1 (6 bases). The V end lost 3 bases, the J end lost 5 bases, and 13 bases lay between the germline ends. From germline, CDR1 is GTSNPN and CDR2 SVGIG (reference sequence). The CDR3 contains 13 residues.

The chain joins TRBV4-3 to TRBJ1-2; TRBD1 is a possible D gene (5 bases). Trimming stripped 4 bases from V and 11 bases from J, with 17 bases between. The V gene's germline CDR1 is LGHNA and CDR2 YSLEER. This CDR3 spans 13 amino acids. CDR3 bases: TGCGCCAGCAGCCTAGGGGCGGAAAGAGGTTACACCTTC. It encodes CASSLGAERGYTF.

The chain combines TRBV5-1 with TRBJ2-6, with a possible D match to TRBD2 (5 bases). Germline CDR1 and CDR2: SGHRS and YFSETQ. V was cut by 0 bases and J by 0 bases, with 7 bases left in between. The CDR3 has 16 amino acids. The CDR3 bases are TGCGCCAGCAGCTTGGCGGGGAGCTCTGGGGCCAACGTCCTGACTTTC. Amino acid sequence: CASSLAGSSGANVLTF.

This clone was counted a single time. CDR3 protein: CAIVSPGGYTF. In nucleotides, the CDR3 is TGTGCCATTGTTTCACCAGGAGGCTACACCTTC. This chain uses TRBV10-3 with TRBJ1-2, with D unclear. Trimming removed 9 bases at V and 8 bases at J, with 13 bases between. The length of the CDR3 is 11 residues. Germline V CDR1 and CDR2: ENHRY, SYGVKD.

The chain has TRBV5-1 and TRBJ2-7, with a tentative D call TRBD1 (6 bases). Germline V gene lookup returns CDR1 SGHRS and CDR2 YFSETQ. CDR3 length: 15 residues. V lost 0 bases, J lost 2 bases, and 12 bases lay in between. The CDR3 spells CASSLAGTLAYEQYF. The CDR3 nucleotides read TGCGCCAGCAGCTTGGCCGGGACATTGGCCTACGAGCAGTACTTC.

CDR3 DNA sequence: TGTGCCAGCAACCCCCTTCTCAGGGGAGAGACCCAGTACTTC. Protein sequence: CASNPLLRGETQYF. The chain recombines TRBV7-9 with TRBJ2-5; tentative D call: TRBD1 (6 bases). The germline V gene has CDR1 SEHNR and CDR2 FQNEAQ (reference sequence). The CDR3 loop spans 14 amino acids. The germline V and J ends were trimmed by 7 bases and 4 bases, with 16 bases remaining between them.

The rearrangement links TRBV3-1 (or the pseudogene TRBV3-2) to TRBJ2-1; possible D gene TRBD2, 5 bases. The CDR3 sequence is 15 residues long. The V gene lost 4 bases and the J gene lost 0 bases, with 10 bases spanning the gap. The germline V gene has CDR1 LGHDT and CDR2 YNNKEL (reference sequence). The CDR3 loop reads CASSPWTVSYNEQFF. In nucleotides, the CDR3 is TGTGCCAGCAGCCCCTGGACTGTCTCCTACAATGAGCAGTTCTTC.

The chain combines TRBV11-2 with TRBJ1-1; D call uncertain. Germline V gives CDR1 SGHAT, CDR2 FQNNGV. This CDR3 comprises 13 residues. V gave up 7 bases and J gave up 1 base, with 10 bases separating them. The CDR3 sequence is CASIRFPNTEAFF. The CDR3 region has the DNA TGTGCCAGCATCAGATTTCCGAACACTGAAGCTTTCTTT.

The CDR3 DNA is TGTGCCAGCAGCTTTGGACAGGCCGGGGAGCTGTTTTTT. Translating it yields CASSFGQAGELFF. The V and J genes are TRBV7-2 and TRBJ2-2, with 7 bases matching TRBD1. The germline V gene encodes CDR1 SGHTA and CDR2 FQGNSA. The ends lost 3 bases at V and 6 bases at J; junction bases unmatched: 1. There are 13 residues in the CDR3. The full variable domain, completed using reference TRBV7-2 and TRBJ2-2, is GAGVSQSPSNKVTEKGKDVELRCDPISGHTALYWYRQSLGQGLEFLIYFQGNSAPDKSGLPSDRFSAERTGGSVSTLTIQRTQQEDSAVYLCASSFGQAGELFFGEGSRLTVL.

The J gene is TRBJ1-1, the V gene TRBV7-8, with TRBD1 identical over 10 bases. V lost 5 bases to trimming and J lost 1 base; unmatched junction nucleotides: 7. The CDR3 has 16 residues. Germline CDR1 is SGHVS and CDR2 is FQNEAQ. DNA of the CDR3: TGTGCCAGCAGCCTTGACAGGGGGCTTAGGAACACTGAAGCTTTCTTT. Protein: CASSLDRGLRNTEAFF.

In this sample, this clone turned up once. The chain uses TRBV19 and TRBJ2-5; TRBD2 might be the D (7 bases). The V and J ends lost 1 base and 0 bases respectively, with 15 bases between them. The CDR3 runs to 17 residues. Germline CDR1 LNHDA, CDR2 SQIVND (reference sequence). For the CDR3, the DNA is TGTGCCAGTAGTATAGCCCAGGGGACTACTTACCAAGAGACCCAGTACTTC. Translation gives CASSIAQGTTYQETQYF.